This T cell receptor beta chain was documented in a study of T cells in Graves' hyperthyroidism and ophthalmopathy. The study's findings and limits: Median prediction lead before ophthalmopathy onset was about 6.7 months with the model. Most clonotypes expanded in thyroid above 0.001 were likewise present in blood.

Investigators excluded patients with uncontrolled infection, other autoimmune disease, pregnancy or lactation. Germline V gives CDR1 SGHTA, CDR2 FQGNSA. This CDR3 is built from 18 residues. V lost 6 bases and J lost 0; bases outside the gene matches: 10. There were TCR beta CDR3 regions amplified from RNA transcripts. HTBI primers were the set used in a first-round RT-PCR of the TCR CDR3. Each CDR3 protein gets one entry after TCRdb re-called the multiplex PCR reads with MiXCR. The sample lists roughly 640,000 distinct CDR3 sequences, around 15% seen once, with roughly 3% in the top ten. Points on this clonotype: Its antigen is not known.

The TCR originated in a woman between 35 and 50 years old with Graves' ophthalmopathy. The V gene is TRBV7-2, the J gene TRBJ2-3, with 12 positions matching TRBD2. Source material: blood. The DNA of the CDR3 is TGTGCCAGCAGGCCCACTAGCGGGAGGCGAAGAAGCACAGATACGCAGTATTTT. Encoded protein: CASRPTSGRRRSTDTQYF.